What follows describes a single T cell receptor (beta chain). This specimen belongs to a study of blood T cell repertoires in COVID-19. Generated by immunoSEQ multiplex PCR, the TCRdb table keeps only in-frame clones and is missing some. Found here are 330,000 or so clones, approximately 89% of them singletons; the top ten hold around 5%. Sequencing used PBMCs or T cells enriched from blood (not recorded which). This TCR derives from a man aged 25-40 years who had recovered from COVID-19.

The CDR3, as DNA: TGCGCCAGCAGCTTCGGGAAGAATGAGCAGTTCTTC. Translation: CASSFGKNEQFF. The gene calls are TRBV5-1 and TRBJ2-1; tentative D call: TRBD2 (5 bases). The CDR3 is 12 residues long. The V gene's germline CDR1 is SGHRS and CDR2 YFSETQ. Trimming removed 2 bases at V and 7 bases at J, with 7 bases between.